A selection of T cell receptor beta chains follows, all from one sample in a study of T-cell reconstitution after alpha-beta-depleted transplantation in children. TCRdb processed the PCR reads anew with MiXCR; each CDR3 protein has one entry. The table shows some 260,000 distinct CDR3 sequences, with roughly a quarter occurring only once. Material: PBMCs, mostly from graft donor cells, obtained 360 days after TCRalphabeta/CD19-depleted stem cell transplant. These TCRs come from a female patient aged 2-9 years who had a stem cell transplant for congenital amegakaryocytic thrombocytopenia, so the T cells may come from the graft donor. CDR3s include the opening cysteine and the closing phenylalanine or tryptophan. The D gene is left open where the match is weak. A clone size is listed for some rows: how often the clone was seen (once, few, many), or a class if it is expanded.

TRBD2,TRBV20-1,many,TRBJ2-1,CSARLGSGGAHNEQFF,TGCAGTGCTAGACTTGGTAGCGGGGGGGCGCACAATGAGCAGTTCTTC
NA,TRBV5-1,NA,TRBJ2-3,CASSSRISTDTQYF,TGCGCCAGCAGCTCGCGTATTAGCACAGATACGCAGTATTTT
NA,TRBV28,few,TRBJ2-7,CASSLAAYEQYF,TGTGCCAGCAGTTTGGCGGCCTACGAGCAGTACTTC
TRBD2,TRBV10-3,NA,TRBJ2-2,CAIRWTSPGELFF,TGTGCCATCAGATGGACTAGCCCCGGGGAGCTGTTTTTT
TRBD2,TRBV27,NA,TRBJ2-1,CASSSRLAGNNEQFF,TGTGCCAGCAGTTCAAGACTAGCGGGGAACAATGAGCAGTTCTTC
NA,TRBV24-1,few,TRBJ2-2,CATSDPTEDLNTGELFF,TGTGCCACCAGTGATCCAACAGAAGATCTCAACACCGGGGAGCTGTTTTTT
TRBD1,TRBV4-1,many,TRBJ1-4,CASSPDRAVNEKLFF,TGCGCCAGCAGCCCGGACAGGGCAGTTAATGAAAAACTGTTTTTT
NA,TRBV29-1,few,TRBJ2-1,CSVEALVHEQFF,TGCAGCGTTGAAGCTCTAGTCCATGAGCAGTTCTTC
NA,TRBV6-5,NA,TRBJ2-3,CASSYPGTHTDTQYF,TGTGCCAGCAGTTACCCCGGGACGCACACAGATACGCAGTATTTT
NA,TRBV6-5,few,TRBJ1-2,CASSYRPRDSYGYTF,TGTGCCAGCAGTTACCGACCTAGAGACAGCTATGGCTACACCTTC
NA,TRBV20-1,NA,TRBJ2-6,CSARTRLSGANVLTF,TGCAGTGCTAGGACACGACTCTCTGGGGCCAACGTCCTGACTTTC
TRBD2,TRBV4-2,NA,TRBJ2-1,CASSQDSLAGSSLIFF,TGTGCCAGCAGCCAAGATTCACTAGCGGGATCCTCCCTAATTTTCTTC
NA,TRBV20-1,few,TRBJ2-3,CSARMLASTDTQYF,TGCAGTGCTAGAATGCTAGCATCCACAGATACGCAGTATTTT
TRBD2,TRBV30,many,TRBJ2-1,CAWSVWTSGASSYNEQFF,TGTGCCTGGAGTGTATGGACTAGCGGGGCGAGCTCCTACAATGAGCAGTTCTTC
NA,TRBV15,NA,TRBJ2-7,CATSRAHRGPSQDEQYF,TGTGCCACCAGCAGGGCCCATAGGGGTCCCTCCCAGGACGAGCAGTACTTC
NA,TRBV12-3/TRBV12-4,NA,TRBJ1-1,CASSLIRGEAFF,TGTGCCAGCAGTTTGATCAGGGGTGAAGCTTTCTTT
NA,TRBV3-1,many,TRBJ1-5,CASSQGNQPQHF,TGTGCCAGCAGCCAGGGGAATCAGCCCCAGCATTTT
NA,TRBV20-1,NA,TRBJ1-3,CSARDRSIDTIYF,TGCAGTGCTAGAGATCGCAGCATCGACACCATATATTTT
NA,TRBV5-1,NA,TRBJ2-3,CASNGPPDTQYF,TGCGCCAGCAACGGGCCGCCAGATACGCAGTATTTT
TRBD2,TRBV3-1,NA,TRBJ2-2,CASSTRLAGARDTGELFF,TGTGCCAGCAGCACACGACTAGCGGGGGCCCGGGACACCGGGGAGCTGTTTTTT
TRBD2,TRBV4-3,NA,TRBJ2-3,CASSQAPKLAGRRTDTQYF,TGCGCCAGCAGCCAAGCCCCGAAGTTAGCGGGACGTAGGACAGATACGCAGTATTTT
NA,TRBV12-3/TRBV12-4,few,TRBJ1-2,CASSSQGRAFGYTF,TGTGCCAGCAGTTCTCAGGGCAGGGCGTTCGGCTACACCTTC
NA,TRBV6-5,few,TRBJ1-5,CASSYSSGVSNQPQHF,TGTGCCAGCAGTTACTCGAGTGGGGTGAGCAATCAGCCCCAGCATTTT
TRBD1,TRBV11-2,few,TRBJ2-3,CASSLGQGDVDTQYF,TGTGCCAGCAGCTTAGGACAGGGTGATGTGGATACGCAGTATTTT
TRBD1,TRBV29-1,few,TRBJ2-1,CSVQGTGGYNEQFF,TGCAGCGTCCAGGGGACAGGGGGCTACAATGAGCAGTTCTTC
NA,TRBV24-1,few,TRBJ2-1,CATRGSSSYNEQFF,TGTGCCACCCGGGGAAGTAGCTCCTACAATGAGCAGTTCTTC
NA,TRBV7-3,NA,TRBJ1-3,CASSRDHSGNTIYF,TGTGCCAGCAGCCGGGACCACTCTGGAAACACCATATATTTT
NA,TRBV10-3,once,TRBJ2-1,CAITVNPSVPGVGNEQFF,TGTGCCATCACCGTCAACCCCAGCGTCCCGGGAGTTGGCAATGAGCAGTTCTTC
TRBD2,TRBV12-3/TRBV12-4,NA,TRBJ2-7,CASSPAGTSNYEQYF,TGTGCCAGCAGTCCCGCCGGGACTAGCAACTACGAGCAGTACTTC
NA,TRBV5-1,NA,TRBJ2-5,CASSRRASDETQYF,TGCGCCAGCAGCCGCCGGGCCAGCGACGAGACCCAGTACTTC
NA,TRBV5-1,few,TRBJ1-1,CASSLGGVDTEAFF,TGCGCCAGCAGCTTGGGGGGGGTCGACACTGAAGCTTTCTTT
NA,TRBV4-1,NA,TRBJ1-3,CASSQEDWGNTIYF,TGCGCCAGCAGCCAAGAAGATTGGGGAAACACCATATATTTT
TRBD1,TRBV6-1,NA,TRBJ1-5,CATWTGDGQPQHF,TGTGCCACGTGGACAGGGGACGGCCAGCCCCAGCATTTT
NA,TRBV4-1,many,TRBJ2-7,CASSQDLKGAYEQYF,TGCGCCAGCAGCCAAGATTTAAAAGGAGCCTACGAGCAGTACTTC
NA,TRBV7-9,few,TRBJ2-5,CASSPAGYETQYF,TGTGCCAGCAGCCCCGCTGGGTATGAGACCCAGTACTTC
NA,TRBV24-1,NA,TRBJ2-1,CATSDFPGGNEQFF,TGTGCCACCAGTGATTTCCCCGGGGGCAATGAGCAGTTCTTC
TRBD2,TRBV5-1,NA,TRBJ2-3,CASSLGRGTSTSDTQYF,TGCGCCAGCAGCTTGGGCCGGGGGACTAGCACTTCAGATACGCAGTATTTT
TRBD2,TRBV4-1,NA,TRBJ2-1,CASSPALAGSRGNEQFF,TGCGCCAGCAGCCCGGCTCTAGCGGGTTCAAGGGGTAATGAGCAGTTCTTC
NA,TRBV10-3,NA,TRBJ2-1,CAISVGSEQFF,TGTGCCATCAGTGTCGGGAGTGAGCAGTTCTTC
TRBD2,TRBV29-1,few,TRBJ2-1,CSVLAGETYNEQFF,TGCAGCGTTCTAGCGGGGGAGACCTACAATGAGCAGTTCTTC
TRBD2,TRBV12-3/TRBV12-4,NA,TRBJ2-7,CASSRTSGYYEQYF,TGTGCCAGCAGTCGGACTAGCGGATACTACGAGCAGTACTTC
NA,TRBV30,NA,TRBJ2-5,CAWSVTGETQYF,TGTGCCTGGAGTGTAACAGGAGAGACCCAGTACTTC
NA,TRBV27,few,TRBJ1-4,CASSLPDTINEKLFF,TGTGCCAGCAGTTTACCCGACACGATAAATGAAAAACTGTTTTTT
NA,TRBV24-1,NA,TRBJ2-3,CATSEMGLLRDTQYF,TGTGCCACCAGTGAAATGGGACTGCTTCGGGATACGCAGTATTTT
NA,TRBV6-5,few,TRBJ1-1,CASSYSTQGQLNTEAFF,TGTGCCAGCAGTTACTCTACCCAGGGACAATTGAACACTGAAGCTTTCTTT
NA,TRBV20-1,many,TRBJ2-7,CSASPSYEQYF,TGCAGTGCTAGTCCCTCGTACGAGCAGTACTTC
TRBD1,TRBV29-1,NA,TRBJ1-2,CSVENPGQLYYGYTF,TGCAGCGTTGAGAATCCGGGACAGCTTTACTATGGCTACACCTTC
NA,TRBV18,NA,TRBJ1-1,CASSPVTETPEAFF,TGTGCCAGCTCACCAGTGACAGAGACTCCTGAAGCTTTCTTT
NA,TRBV2,few,TRBJ1-6,CASRQESSYNSPLHF,TGTGCCAGCCGACAGGAGAGCTCCTATAATTCACCCCTCCACTTT
NA,TRBV4-1,few,TRBJ1-2,CASSPGVFQPGNYGYTF,TGCGCCAGCAGCCCCGGGGTTTTTCAGCCCGGTAACTATGGCTACACCTTC
NA,TRBV10-3,NA,TRBJ1-1,CAISEDGVRAFF,TGTGCCATCAGTGAGGACGGAGTAAGAGCTTTCTTT
NA,TRBV24-1,few,TRBJ2-3,CATSGGGTDTQYF,TGTGCCACCAGTGGAGGTGGGACAGATACGCAGTATTTT
NA,TRBV12-3/TRBV12-4,NA,TRBJ2-1,CASSLGTISYNEQFF,TGTGCCAGCAGCCTTGGTACCATCTCCTACAATGAGCAGTTCTTC